Listed below are T cell receptor beta chains from one sample, sequenced in a study of T cells in Graves' hyperthyroidism and ophthalmopathy. MiXCR, applied by TCRdb to the multiplex PCR reads, yields one record per CDR3 protein. The sample consists of approximately 330,000 distinct CDR3 sequences, 20% to 25% of them appearing once. Sequencing input: blood. The receptors here all came from a woman aged 50 to 65 with Graves' hyperthyroidism. The conserved cysteine and the conserved F or W are not part of the CDR3 here. Rows may omit the clone size; those that give it use once, few, many or a size class.

clone_size v_call cdr3_aa
many TRBV2 ASSEQGGAF
NA TRBV11-2 ASSDSWGTEAF
few TRBV30 AWSVRRSANYGYT
many TRBV7-9 ASSSGRRGRGQPQH
few TRBV6-5 ASSYLGGANSEQY
many TRBV5-1 ASSRDRNSYNEQF
few TRBV7-3 ASSFSGNNEQF
many TRBV18 ASSPARAEAF
many TRBV28 ASSLWGTGRQETQY
NA TRBV10-3 ATSSKGVQETQY
few TRBV4-1 ASSQEVEGLKPQH
many TRBV5-1 ASSLVRQETSYEQY
many TRBV5-5 ASSLGLAIYNEQF
many TRBV28 ASSSRLAGLNSPLH
NA TRBV19 ASSRTGRDTQY
few TRBV13 ASSLSLAGGTGELF
few TRBV10-3 AIRGDNAGAGELF
many TRBV10-3 AISESAQALNYGYT
NA TRBV19 ASSIVVGLGNQPQH
few TRBV29-1 SGQGAYEQY
once TRBV13 ASSWRGQGEYGYT
few TRBV18 ASSPVESSGNTVY
few TRBV28 ASSLAAGVPYGYT
many TRBV10-3 AISEPGLARTGELF
NA TRBV12-3/TRBV12-4 ASSPTTVYNEQF
once TRBV25-1 ASVKGGINEQF
many TRBV18 ASSPSLGGPYEQY
many TRBV6-1 ASSEGRTSRF